This T cell receptor beta chain came from a study of patients and donors after allogeneic stem cell transplantation (dated by TCRdb to 2019 to 2021). From its cysteine to its phenylalanine, the CDR3 spans 16 amino acids. Kept here is only the CDR3 DNA, which spans 48 bases and is read in frame from base 1. CDR1 and CDR2 are drawn from the germline V gene (reference sequence): DFQATT, SNEGSKA. From V the trimming removes 0 bases and from J it removes 5 bases, while the gene matches leave 9 bases of the junction unaccounted for. The method was RT-PCR. The instrument was a NextSeq 550. The public reads were reanalyzed by TCRdb: fastp trimming at Q25, MiXCR alignment, in-frame beta chains only. Each entry is one CDR3 protein sequence, shown with its most common DNA and genes. Present in this sample are over 150,000 distinct CDR3 sequences, approximately 30% of which were seen just once. Around 3% of the sample goes to the ten largest clones.

Of note for this clonotype: Its target antigen remains unknown. The sample holds no much larger clone one base away, and base qualities are not on file.

Source material: blood, either unsorted or a sorted T cell fraction (not recorded which). The clonotype was recovered from a human donor who was either an allogeneic HSCT recipient or a stem cell or donor lymphocyte infusion donor (not recorded which). It is not recorded whose cells these are; they may come from a transplant donor. The chain couples TRBV20-1 to TRBJ1-5; a stretch of 8 junction bases matches TRBD1. DNA sequence: TGCAGTGCTAGAGACCAAGGGACAGGAGGGCATCAGCCCCAGCATTTT. This translates into CSARDQGTGGHQPQHF.